The next 13 T cell receptor beta chains were all read from a single sample in a study of blood T cell repertoires in COVID-19 (dated by TCRdb to 2019 to 2021). Preparation of the library involved the immunoSEQ multiplex PCR assay. The clones in this table, taken by TCRdb from immuneACCESS, are in-frame only. Not every clone is retained; where verified, under half of the shortfall comes from an unresolved V gene, and the cause of the rest is unknown. The sample data list roughly 330,000 clones, and about 87% of these were observed just once. Of the sample, less than 6% falls within the top ten clones. Sequenced sample: PBMCs or T cells enriched from blood (not recorded which). The receptor source for this set is a woman under 40 who had recovered from COVID-19.

This clone has a single count. The chain uses TRBV28 and TRBJ1-2; D is undetermined. The CDR3 length is 15 residues. Germline V gives CDR1 MDHEN, CDR2 SYDVKM. V shed 4 bases and J shed 4 bases, with 16 bases lying between them. The CDR3 region is CASSSDLGSPYGYTF. The CDR3 region has the DNA TGTGCCAGCAGTTCGGACTTAGGGAGCCCCTATGGCTACACCTTC.

The CDR3, as DNA: TGCGCCAGCAGCTCCGGGCCGTCGGGGGGCTACACCTTC. It encodes CASSSGPSGGYTF. This rearrangement joins TRBV4-3 to TRBJ1-2; D not certain. Trimming left V 5 bases short and J 8 bases short, with 15 bases between. Germline values: CDR1 LGHNA, CDR2 YSLEER. This CDR3 is built from 13 residues.

The chain employs TRBV19 and TRBJ1-5; 7 nucleotides match TRBD1. The CDR3 contains 14 residues. Trimming took 9 bases from V and 3 from J; bases not matched to a gene: 8. Germline loops: CDR1 LNHDA, CDR2 SQIVND (reference sequence). CDR3 in DNA: TGTGCCAGCTCCCTGGACAGGAACAATCAGCCCCAGCATTTT. Amino acids: CASSLDRNNQPQHF.

This clone was observed a handful of times. CDR3 bases: TGTGCCAGCAGCTTAAGGGGGATTTATTCACCCCTCCACTTT. Translated, it gives CASSLRGIYSPLHF. V usage is TRBV5-6 and J usage is TRBJ1-6; maybe TRBD1 (6 bases). The CDR3 is 14 residues long. The germline V gene has CDR1 SGHDT and CDR2 YYEEEE. Trimming removed 2 bases from V and 8 bases from J, with 11 bases in between.

Ten or more counts support this clone. This chain joins TRBV3-1 (or the pseudogene TRBV3-2) and TRBJ2-5; 10 nucleotides agree with TRBD2. Germline CDR1 reads LGHDT; CDR2 reads YNNKEL (reference sequence). CDR3 length: 16 amino acids. With 4 bases clipped from V and 5 bases from J, the junction kept 10 bases outside the gene matches. Written as DNA, the CDR3 is TGTGCCAGCAGCCCCAGGCTAGCGGGGGTTCGGGAGACCCAGTACTTC. This gives the protein CASSPRLAGVRETQYF.

The rearrangement links TRBV2 to TRBJ1-2; 8 positions agree with TRBD1. The germline CDR1 and CDR2 sequences are SNHLY and FYNNEI. The CDR3 runs 15 residues. J was trimmed by 2 bases and V by 4 bases; bases with no gene match: 6. Here the CDR3 reads CASSVDRAGNYGYTF. Written as DNA, the CDR3 is TGTGCCAGCAGTGTGGACAGGGCGGGGAACTATGGCTACACCTTC.

The chain combines TRBV19 with TRBJ1-1; D call uncertain. This CDR3 spans 13 amino acids. The germline gives CDR1 LNHDA, CDR2 SQIVND (reference sequence). V lost 8 bases and J 8 bases, leaving 18 bases between the germline ends. The CDR3 spells CASSWTLAGEAFF. The CDR3 DNA is TGTGCCAGTTCATGGACTCTGGCGGGGGAAGCTTTCTTT.

The chain combines TRBV19 with TRBJ1-5, with a tentative D call TRBD1 (6 bases). The CDR3 runs 15 residues. CDR1 and CDR2 from the germline V gene are LNHDA and SQIVND (reference sequence). The ends were cut back, 5 bases at V and 4 bases at J, with 15 bases in the middle. CDR3 DNA sequence: TGTGCCAGTAGTCGCGAGGGGGTGGTAAATCAGCCCCAGCATTTT. Protein product: CASSREGVVNQPQHF. The entire variable domain, with the rest obtained from reference TRBV19 and TRBJ1-5, is as follows: DGGITQSPKYLFRKEGQNVTLSCEQNLNHDAMYWYRQDPGQGLRLIYYSQIVNDFQKGDIAEGYSVSREKKESFPLTVTSAQKNPTAFYLCASSREGVVNQPQHFGDGTRLSIL.

This chain uses TRBV18 with TRBJ1-1; D unresolved. V lost 2 bases and J 1 base, leaving 8 bases between the germline ends. Germline CDR1 KGHSH, CDR2 LQKENI. The CDR3 totals 14 residues. CDR3 DNA sequence: TGTGCCAGCTCACCAAGCGGTAGGAACACTGAAGCTTTCTTT. The encoded protein is CASSPSGRNTEAFF.

The V call is TRBV6-9, the J call TRBJ1-3; 10 bases fit TRBD1. The V gene end was trimmed by 0 bases and the J gene end by 2 bases; junction bases not matched to a gene: 4. The germline V gene has CDR1 MNHGY and CDR2 SVAAGI. This CDR3 is built from 17 residues. CDR3 in amino acids: CASSYSGTGEAGNTIYF. The CDR3 nucleotides are TGTGCCAGCAGTTATTCAGGGACAGGGGAGGCTGGAAACACCATATATTTT.

This chain links TRBV5-1 with TRBJ1-6; unclear D gene. V lost 4 bases and J lost 10, with 12 bases in between. Germline V gene lookup returns CDR1 SGHRS and CDR2 YFSETQ. The CDR3 contains 13 residues. The CDR3 loop reads CASSVGSRSPLHF. The CDR3 bases are TGCGCCAGCAGCGTTGGGAGCCGGTCACCCCTCCACTTT.

The chain uses TRBV27 and TRBJ2-5; D gene ambiguous. Germline CDR1 MNHEY, CDR2 SMNVEV (reference sequence). V shed 4 bases and J shed 0 bases, with 9 bases lying between them. CDR3 size: 14 residues. This chain's CDR3 is CASSSYPYQETQYF. In DNA, the CDR3 is TGTGCCAGCAGTTCCTACCCGTACCAAGAGACCCAGTACTTC.

V and J are TRBV19 and TRBJ2-5; tentative D call: TRBD2 (6 bases). Trimming removed 3 bases at V and 2 bases at J, with 10 bases between. The germline gives CDR1 LNHDA, CDR2 SQIVND (reference sequence). This CDR3 is 14 amino acids long. The DNA of the CDR3 is TGTGCCAGTAGTATTGGAGGGATACAAGAGACCCAGTACTTC. Residues: CASSIGGIQETQYF.